This is a list of T cell receptor beta chains from one sample in a study of post-analysis software for immune sequencing data. MiXCR, applied by TCRdb to the PCR reads, yields one record per CDR3 protein. The sample includes about 800,000 distinct CDR3 sequences, roughly 27% of them seen just once. The sample was blood. These receptors originate from a girl between 10 and 17 years old with multiple sclerosis. Each CDR3 is given with its conserved first and last residue. Each record gives: clone size, V gene, D gene, J gene, CDR3 DNA, CDR3 protein. D genes are given only for firm matches. A row's size may be missing; if present it is once, few, many or a size class.

>-|TRBV6-5|-|TRBJ1-2
TGTGCCAGCAGTTTCAGTTGGGGCCCTACGGTGGGCTACACCTTC
CASSFSWGPTVGYTF
>-|TRBV5-6|-|TRBJ2-1
TGTGCCAGCAGCTTGTCTAGCTGGGGGACAACCAGCTCCTACAATGAGCAGTTCTTC
CASSLSSWGTTSSYNEQFF
>-|TRBV20-1|TRBD2|TRBJ2-1
TGCAGTGCAGGCGGGGGTCGGGACTACAATGAGCAGTTCTTC
CSAGGGRDYNEQFF
>-|TRBV6-2/TRBV6-3|-|TRBJ2-7
TGTGCCAGCAAGGGCAGTGGCAAGCAGTACTTC
CASKGSGKQYF
>-|TRBV7-8|-|TRBJ2-1
TGTGCCAGCAGCTTAGTCCCTAACAATGAGCAGTTCTTC
CASSLVPNNEQFF
>-|TRBV11-2|TRBD2|TRBJ2-3
TGTGCCAGCAGCTCCGCGGGGGGCCAGGCAGATACGCAGTATTTT
CASSSAGGQADTQYF
>few|TRBV18|-|TRBJ2-7
TGTGCCAGCTCACCAGGGCGGGCCACCTACGAGCAGTACTTC
CASSPGRATYEQYF
>few|TRBV6-2/TRBV6-3|TRBD1|TRBJ1-1
TGTGCCAGCAGTTACGATGGGACAGGGAACACTGAAGCTTTCTTT
CASSYDGTGNTEAFF
>few|TRBV20-1|-|TRBJ2-2
TGCAGCGTCGTTGCCACCGGGGAGCTGTTTTTT
CSVVATGELFF
>few|TRBV20-1|TRBD2|TRBJ2-1
TGCAGTGCTAGTAAGGGACTAGCGTTATCGGTGTCCGGCAATGAGCAGTTCTTC
CSASKGLALSVSGNEQFF
>-|TRBV5-1|-|TRBJ2-3
TGCGCCAGCAGCTCTAATCCCACAGATACGCAGTATTTT
CASSSNPTDTQYF
>-|TRBV6-6|-|TRBJ2-3
TGTGCCAGCAGACGTCACATACTAGCAGATACGCAGTATTTT
CASRRHILADTQYF
>few|TRBV7-6|-|TRBJ2-7
TGTGCCAGCAGCTTAGCGCGGGGCGGTGGTGTGTACGAGCAGTACTTC
CASSLARGGGVYEQYF
>-|TRBV5-1|-|TRBJ1-6
TGCGCCAGCAGCTCTGAGGGAGGATCACCCCTCCACTTT
CASSSEGGSPLHF
>-|TRBV6-1|TRBD2|TRBJ2-3
TGTGCCAGCAGTGCCGGGACTAGCGGCGTCCTAGATACGCAGTATTTT
CASSAGTSGVLDTQYF
>few|TRBV4-3|-|TRBJ2-1
TGCGCCAGCAGCCGCGTCGACAGGGAGCAGTTCTTC
CASSRVDREQFF
>few|TRBV12-3/TRBV12-4|-|TRBJ2-7
TGTGCCAGCAGTTTAGAAATGGTAGAGCAGTACTTC
CASSLEMVEQYF
>many|TRBV29-1|-|TRBJ2-3
TGCAGCGTCACGGGAGTGGGGGCAGATACGCAGTATTTT
CSVTGVGADTQYF
>once|TRBV28|-|TRBJ2-1
TGTGCCAGCAGGCTGGGGGCAGAAGACAATGAGCAGTTCTTC
CASRLGAEDNEQFF
>few|TRBV7-2|-|TRBJ2-7
TGTGCCAGCAGCTCTCACCTTCCGGGACCTCAGAACGAGCAGTACTTC
CASSSHLPGPQNEQYF
>-|TRBV5-1|-|TRBJ2-1
TGCGCCAGCAGCATCCCTGGGGGAGTGGAGCAGTTCTTC
CASSIPGGVEQFF
>once|TRBV5-1|-|TRBJ1-1
TGCGCCAGCAGCTTGGTCGGGGCGCCGAACACTGAAGCTTTCTTT
CASSLVGAPNTEAFF
>-|TRBV5-4|TRBD1|TRBJ1-2
TGTGCCAGCAGCTTGGCGGGCAGGGGGACCGATGGCTACACCTTC
CASSLAGRGTDGYTF
>-|TRBV24-1|-|TRBJ2-2
TGTGCCACCAAGGGGGTCGGGACCGGGGAGCTGTTTTTT
CATKGVGTGELFF
>few|TRBV6-5|TRBD1|TRBJ2-5
TGTGCCAGCAGCCAAATGGACAGGGATTTCCAAGAGACCCAGTACTTC
CASSQMDRDFQETQYF
>-|TRBV20-1|TRBD2|TRBJ2-1
TGCAGTGCTCCTGGGACTAGCGTATACAATGAGCAGTTCTTC
CSAPGTSVYNEQFF
>few|TRBV15|-|TRBJ1-6
TGTGCCACCAGCAGAGTCCCTATGGGGGGCGATTCACCTCTCCACTTT
CATSRVPMGGDSPLHF
>few|TRBV28|-|TRBJ2-5
TGTGCCAGCAGTGTCATGCGAGAGGGCGGTGAGACCCAGTACTTC
CASSVMREGGETQYF
>few|TRBV20-1|-|TRBJ2-1
TGCAGTGCTACAGCCTCAGGGGGCGGGGGTGAGCAGTTCTTC
CSATASGGGGEQFF
>few|TRBV9|-|TRBJ2-7
TGTGCCAGCAGCGTAGGACCCACCGGCACCTACGAGCAGTACTTC
CASSVGPTGTYEQYF
>few|TRBV6-5|TRBD2|TRBJ2-1
TGTGCCAGTGCTAGCGGGGGGGCCCACAATGAGCAGTTCTTC
CASASGGAHNEQFF
>few|TRBV4-2|-|TRBJ1-1
TGTGCCAGCAGCCAAGAATTTGGGAGGACCGGGGTGAACACTGAAGCTTTCTTT
CASSQEFGRTGVNTEAFF
>many|TRBV14|-|TRBJ2-7
TGTGCCAGCAGCCAAGTTGGGTACGAGCAGTACTTC
CASSQVGYEQYF
>once|TRBV20-1|-|TRBJ2-3
TGCAGTGCTAGAGATCGGGGCTCTATCGGAACAGATACGCAGTATTTT
CSARDRGSIGTDTQYF
>-|TRBV3-1|-|TRBJ1-2
TGTGCCAGCAGCCAAGATTCGGCGCGTGCGGGCTATGGCTACACCTTC
CASSQDSARAGYGYTF
>many|TRBV5-1|TRBD1|TRBJ1-5
TGCGCCAGCAGCCCGGGACAGGGGGGCAATCAGCCCCAGCATTTT
CASSPGQGGNQPQHF
>-|TRBV15|-|TRBJ2-3
TGTGCCACCAGCAGAGATCACAGGGCCGGAGGGAATACGCAGTATTTT
CATSRDHRAGGNTQYF
>-|TRBV20-1|TRBD2|TRBJ2-1
TGCAGTGCTAGAGGCGGGACTAGCGGGAATGAGCAGTTCTTC
CSARGGTSGNEQFF
>few|TRBV5-4|-|TRBJ2-1
TGTGCCAGCAGCAGACCCTTAATGTCCCACAATGAGCAGTTCTTC
CASSRPLMSHNEQFF
>-|TRBV12-3/TRBV12-4|-|TRBJ2-1
TGTGCCAGCAGGAGGACGCAGGGGAATGAGCAGTTCTTC
CASRRTQGNEQFF
>-|TRBV6-5|-|TRBJ1-1
TGTGCCAGCAGCCCCCAAGTCGAGCGGAACACTGAAGCTTTCTTT
CASSPQVERNTEAFF
>-|TRBV29-1|-|TRBJ2-7
TGCAGCGTTGTTGAGGGCGACGGCGAAAGGGCCTACGAGCAGTACTTC
CSVVEGDGERAYEQYF
>few|TRBV18|-|TRBJ2-7
TGTGCCAGCTCACCAGAGGGGACCTACGAGCAGTACTTC
CASSPEGTYEQYF
>few|TRBV20-1|TRBD1|TRBJ2-3
TGCAGTGCTACCCAGGGGGCTACGCAGTATTTT
CSATQGATQYF
>-|TRBV29-1|-|TRBJ2-7
TGCAGCGTTGAAAGAAGCGGTGCCTCCTACGAGCAGTACTTC
CSVERSGASYEQYF
>-|TRBV10-3|-|TRBJ1-1
TGTGCCATCAGTGACACCTTGGGGAGGAACACTGAAGCTTTCTTT
CAISDTLGRNTEAFF
>-|TRBV7-9|-|TRBJ1-2
TGTGCCAGCAGCACTAACAGGGTAGAGGGCTACACCTTC
CASSTNRVEGYTF